Described below is a single TCR beta chain sequence and its context. What this receptor recognizes is not known. Base qualities were left out, and no much larger clone turns up one base away. The CDR3 contains 19 residues, cysteine and phenylalanine counted. Only CDR3 DNA is held: 57 bases, read in frame from base 1. The germline V gene encodes CDR1 SGHDT and CDR2 YYEEEE. The germline V and J ends show losses of 2 bases and 0 bases respectively, and no gene match explains 13 bases of the junction. These data are taken from a study of cytomegalovirus exposure and HLA in healthy donors (TCRdb year 2017). As for the study more broadly: An earlier analysis of 550 to 700 of the donors reported approximately 300 Gb of sequence data and 117 million unique TCR beta sequences from roughly 200 million T cells. Both class I and class II loci were covered by HLA typing, at four-digit resolution. Every repertoire in the discovery cohort had been generated on one and the same sequencing platform. Genome-wide SNP genotypes for about 65% of the 666 donors were used in a later genetic analysis, which treated that subset as a discovery cohort. High-throughput TCR immunosequencing, statistical association of individual TCRs with disease status, and machine learning were combined to predict cytomegalovirus infection status. The study used immunosequencing to profile the T cell repertoires of approximately 690 subjects and linked those repertoires to cytomegalovirus serostatus. Besides the first cohort of some 670 subjects, a separate validation cohort made up of 95 to 150 different subjects was used. Roughly five DR-DQ haplotypes were treated as single units for association and clustering because of strong linkage in the cohort. Rather than drawing on any new phenotypic data, the later analysis identified candidate immune exposures from TCR beta sequences and the way those sequences occurred across donors. Across some 400 genotyped donors of the cohort, an average of about 220,000 unique TCR beta nucleotide sequences per donor were sequenced, and around 20% of those sequences were non-productive. Of the 300 to 400 genotyped donors, about 80% fell in the genetic ancestry cluster associated with self-reported Caucasian donors. To decide whether each TCR beta V gene segment behaved as functional or pseudogenic, an earlier analysis of 587 of the donors relied on high-throughput TCR beta sequencing. To study patterns of TCR occurrence, a later analysis re-analyzed previously published TCR beta repertoires from around 660 donors and added high-resolution HLA genotyping. The study aimed to test whether signatures of past pathogen exposure could be identified by cataloging public T cell receptors. An early release covering 550 to 650 HLA-typed donors comprised approximately 300 gigabases of sequencing data and roughly 86 million unique TCR sequences. Typing coverage differed by locus: A, B, C, DRB1 and DQB1 were typed in roughly 620-640 donors, DQA1 in 522, DPA1 in 600 to 610, and DPB1 in just under 480. Donor age, sex, ethnicity and CMV serostatus were collected together with the repertoire data.

The paper's findings and limits, for the study overall: A later analysis found that HLA-associated TCR beta chains were more clonally expanded and had lower generation probabilities than equally common non-associated chains. In this cohort, only TCR beta chains were sequenced, and detectable features were limited by the absence of alpha or paired-chain data. Across donors, most TCR sequences were observed very rarely, whereas some public TCRs were present in many individuals. According to a later analysis, most CMV-associated TCR beta chains appeared to be HLA-restricted, and the HLA associations seemed to be driven largely by CMV exposure. For the cohort, immune exposure information was limited to CMV serostatus. HLA typing was unavailable for some donors at each locus, so association tests used only the typed subset. In both the original and validation cohorts, the classifier was reported to diagnose cytomegalovirus status with high specificity and sensitivity. In a later analysis, several top co-occurrence clusters were reported to appear linked to parvovirus B19, influenza, CMV and Epstein-Barr virus. The sequencing pipeline was judged likely to have produced a cluster of highly shared sequence variants as a technical artifact. Because counts were too low, some 16 rarely observed V segments, including chromosome 9 orphons, were excluded from the earlier analysis of a few hundred of the donors. In vitro tests confirmed that a few of the cytomegalovirus-associated TCR beta chains recognize cytomegalovirus antigens. At a false discovery rate of 0.05, a later analysis linked some 17,000 TCR beta sequences to specific HLA alleles. Broadly in line with IMGT annotations, most TCR beta V segments showed up in productive rearrangements about 87% or about 30% of the time in an earlier analysis of 450 to 600 of the donors. Roughly uniform sequencing depth across donors was assumed in presence/absence analyses, although this assumption may not hold. V-gene and J-gene trimming of TCR beta chains was associated with a missense DCLRE1C variant in a later genetic analysis, and the association was replicated in an independent cohort. Linkage disequilibrium might explain the correlated functional status among segregating V segments, but an unknown experimental factor could not be excluded. A further reported finding was that TCR beta sequences accurately predicted the HLA-A and HLA-B alleles for most subjects in the first cohort. In the study, some 160 TCR beta chains were listed as associated with cytomegalovirus. Compared with the approximately 700-donor mean, donors in an Asian-associated ancestry cluster had fewer N-insertions in productive TCRs, according to a later genetic analysis. According to the authors, the approach could potentially be generalized to other disease states and immunological phenotypes. Assigning TCR associations to individual alleles was difficult when HLA alleles, especially DR and DQ, strongly co-occurred. Some IMGT-functional V segments, including TRBV6-2 and TRBV6-3, could not be told apart with the 87-base-pair reads, so those segments were excluded. According to a later analysis, TCR association rates differed among HLA loci, with DRB1 alleles showing the most associated TCRs and HLA-C alleles showing the fewest.

The cohort was made up of 500 to 800 healthy bone marrow donors. At the time of sampling, every cohort member was nominally healthy, though immune exposures that went unrecorded were likely present. The donor was CMV seronegative and was included in the group of a few hundred seronegative cohort members. A peripheral blood sample was provided by each donor, and peripheral blood mononuclear cells were used for TCR beta sequencing. Genomic DNA extraction from the blood cell samples was performed with the Qiagen DNeasy Blood Extraction Kit. The library relied on the immunoSEQ multiplex PCR assay. For the multiplex PCR, a mixture combining 60 forward primers for TCR Vbeta segments and 13 reverse primers for TCR Jbeta segments was used. A multiplex PCR assay on genomic DNA amplified the CDR3 region of rearranged TCR beta genes. On the Illumina HiSeq System, the amplified TCR beta libraries were sequenced as 87-base-pair reads. In the source study's methods: Across the roughly 640 repertoires, a later analysis counted some 81 million unique TCR beta chains, some 11 million of which were shared by at least two donors. Raw reads were error-corrected and collapsed into unique sequences by a nearest-neighbor algorithm in which closely related sequences were merged to remove PCR and sequencing errors. CDR3 sequences were aligned to IMGT reference sequences to assign V, D and J gene segments. Each retained sequence needed at least a six-nucleotide match to both a V gene segment and a J gene segment. A rearrangement counted as productive if the CDR3 had no stop codons and remained in frame with V and J, and every other rearrangement counted as non-productive. CDR3 was defined by IMGT convention, running from the second conserved V-encoded cysteine to the conserved J-encoded phenylalanine. The earlier analysis of 587 of the donors excluded sequences that lacked an unambiguous match to a single V gene segment. An earlier analysis of over 450 of the donors classified V segments as functional when productive rearrangements were above 56.7% and as segregating when the standard deviation between donors was above 5%. A statistical classification framework was developed to diagnose cytomegalovirus status using the catalog of TCR beta chain sequences. V and J gene assignment, in a later analysis, came from comparing TCR nucleotide sequences with IMGT/GENE-DB human TR gene sequences. Using the TCRdist pipeline, a later analysis assigned CDR3 sequences along with most-parsimonious VDJ recombination scenarios. In a later analysis, each TCR beta chain was defined by its CDR3 amino acid sequence together with its V-gene family, and reads lacking a unique V-gene family were excluded. A later analysis removed nearly 600 highly shared, low-generation-probability nucleotide sequences to deal with suspected cross-contamination and a sequencing artifact. In a later analysis, a clonal expansion index for each public chain was calculated from normalized within-repertoire ranks of inferred template counts. Generation probabilities in a later analysis came from a VDJ recombination model fitted to out-of-frame rearrangements, and those results were checked against IGoR. In a later analysis, hypergeometric tests were used to score TCR-TCR, TCR-HLA and TCR-CMV co-occurrence, with a repertoire-size bias correction applied to TCR pairs. To estimate false discovery rates, a later analysis permuted the HLA or CMV assignments 20 times. In a later analysis, co-occurring TCRs were grouped using DBSCAN, with TCRdist sequence similarity added in when clustering inside HLA-allele-positive subsets. For co-occurrence clustering, repertoires with fewer than 30,000 or more than 120,000 public chains were excluded, along with four to six repertoires with anomalous nucleotide sharing. In TCRdb, the immuneACCESS table is reduced to in-frame sequences with V and J assigned. These tables do not hold every clone; where another copy was compared, an unresolved V gene accounts for under half, and the others remain unexplained. V and J calls plus clone size are reproduced from that table; the DNA served to infer D and trimming. This sample comprises over 150,000 clones, approximately 79% of them detected only once. Of the sample, around 1.6% is held by the ten largest clones.

Sequencing used PBMCs. This clonotype was sampled from a woman under 30 in good health and CMV-seronegative. The chain employs TRBV5-6 and TRBJ2-3, with 9 middle bases fitting TRBD2. Read as DNA, the sequence is TGTGCCAGCAGCTTACCTAGCGGGACTTACCAATCTAGCACAGATACGCAGTATTTT. This sequence encodes CASSLPSGTYQSSTDTQYF.